The entry below gives a single T cell receptor (beta chain) sequence along with its context. Antigen specificity is unknown. TCRdb's copy holds only in-frame clones and misses some; the assay was immunoSEQ multiplex PCR. The table shows approximately 120,000 clones, with roughly 91% occurring only once. This sample was taken from a study of T cell responses to AZD1222 COVID-19 vaccine. Study results and caveats: Repertoires were obtained only post-peak T cell response. A mostly white British donor set with more females was recruited, and clonal diversity was possibly underestimated. The study found Spike-specific TCR breadth and depth rose after two AZD1222 doses. At study baseline, merely six AZD1222 recipients were seropositive.

Sample: peripheral blood, taken on day 0 of MenACWY control vaccination. The sequence was collected from an adult in good health.

CDR3 loop: CASADRGETQYF. The CDR3 bases are TGCGCCAGCGCGGACAGGGGGGAGACCCAGTACTTC. V gene TRBV10-1 combines with J gene TRBJ2-5; 10 bases align to TRBD1. Germline CDR1 reads WNHNN; CDR2 reads SYGVQD (reference sequence). There are 12 residues in the CDR3. J gave up 5 bases and V 8 bases, and 2 bases lay outside the gene matches.